Listed below are T cell receptor beta chains from one sample, sequenced in a study of post-analysis software for immune sequencing data. MiXCR, applied by TCRdb to the PCR reads, yields one record per CDR3 protein. The sample has about 570,000 distinct CDR3 sequences, around a third seen once. The specimen sequenced was blood. Source of these receptors: a girl aged 2-17 years with multiple sclerosis. Each CDR3 is given with its conserved first and last residue. Fields, in order: V gene, D gene, clone size, J gene, CDR3 DNA, CDR3 protein. A D gene is named only where the DNA matches it firmly. The size of a clone is reported for some rows only, either as once, few or many, or as a class for expanded clones.

TRBV5-1,-,-,TRBJ2-1,TGCGCCAGCAGCTTGGCGGCATGGAACAATGAGCAGTTCTTC,CASSLAAWNNEQFF
TRBV29-1,TRBD2,many,TRBJ2-1,TGCAGCGGGGCCGGGACTAGCGAGAACAATGAGCAGTTCTTC,CSGAGTSENNEQFF
TRBV7-2,-,-,TRBJ2-2,TGTGCCAGCAGCTGGCCTACGGGGGCCGGGGAGCTGTTTTTT,CASSWPTGAGELFF
TRBV5-1,TRBD2,few,TRBJ2-3,TGCGCCAGCAGAACTGATAGCGGGGGGAATTGGTTGAGGACAGATACGCAGTATTTT,CASRTDSGGNWLRTDTQYF
TRBV6-1,TRBD1,few,TRBJ1-5,TGTGCCAGCAGTGAAGCCCCGGGACAGGGGAAGAATCAGCCCCAGCATTTT,CASSEAPGQGKNQPQHF
TRBV6-2/TRBV6-3,-,-,TRBJ2-1,TGTGCCAGCAGTTATTGGGGCGGCCAGGGAACCTACAATGAGCAGTTCTTC,CASSYWGGQGTYNEQFF
TRBV6-6,TRBD1,-,TRBJ2-7,TGTGCCAGCAGTTACCGGGACAGGGGATCCTACGAGCAGTACTTC,CASSYRDRGSYEQYF
TRBV20-1,TRBD1,-,TRBJ1-1,TGCAGTGCTCCGGACAGGACGGGGACTGAAGCTTTCTTT,CSAPDRTGTEAFF
TRBV29-1,-,-,TRBJ2-3,TGCAGCGTCCTTCGGGCTAGCGCAGATACGCAGTATTTT,CSVLRASADTQYF
TRBV15,TRBD1,few,TRBJ2-5,TGTGCCACCAGCAGGGACCTAGGACAGGGAGAGACCCAGTACTTC,CATSRDLGQGETQYF
TRBV10-1,-,few,TRBJ2-1,TGCGCCAGCAGGGCACTAAATCGGTGGCTAGCCGCGGGTGAGCAGTTCTTC,CASRALNRWLAAGEQFF
TRBV10-2,-,many,TRBJ2-3,TGCGCCAGCAGTATGTCGCATCGGGATACGCAGTATTTT,CASSMSHRDTQYF
TRBV5-1,-,-,TRBJ2-3,TGCGCCAGCAGCTTGGGGACGGGGGAATTAGATACGCAGTATTTT,CASSLGTGELDTQYF
TRBV7-8,-,-,TRBJ2-7,TGTGCCAGCAGCTTCGCAGGGAGGACCTACGAGCAGTACTTC,CASSFAGRTYEQYF
TRBV7-9,-,-,TRBJ2-4,TGTGCCAGCAGCTCGGGACTGGCGTCAGACATTCAGTACTTC,CASSSGLASDIQYF
TRBV5-1,-,-,TRBJ2-7,TGCGCCAGCGGACCTGGACGGATCAGCTCCTACAATGAGCAGTACTTC,CASGPGRISSYNEQYF
TRBV3-1,-,-,TRBJ1-4,TGTGCCAGCAGTGCCGACGGAGGTGAAAAACTGTTTTTT,CASSADGGEKLFF
TRBV6-2/TRBV6-3,-,-,TRBJ2-7,TGTGCCAGCATCGGAAACTCTGGGTACGAGCAGTACTTC,CASIGNSGYEQYF
TRBV10-2,TRBD1,few,TRBJ1-2,TGCGCCAGCAGTCAACAGGGGGGCTACACCTTC,CASSQQGGYTF
TRBV7-9,-,few,TRBJ2-3,TGTGCCAGCAGCTTATCAGGTGCGACGCAGTATTTT,CASSLSGATQYF
TRBV21-1,-,-,TRBJ1-5,TGTGCCAACAATCGGTTGGATCCGGGACCCTATAGCAATCAGCCCCAGCATTTT,CANNRLDPGPYSNQPQHF
TRBV2,-,-,TRBJ2-1,TGTGCCAGCCAGAACAATGAGCAGTTCTTC,CASQNNEQFF
TRBV7-2,TRBD1,few,TRBJ2-4,TGTGCCAGCAGCAGACCGGGACAGGGGGAAGGCATTCAGTACTTC,CASSRPGQGEGIQYF
TRBV3-1,-,-,TRBJ2-7,TGTGCCAGCAGCCCCTCCCCCCGGGCTATTTCAACCTACGAGCAGTACTTC,CASSPSPRAISTYEQYF
TRBV20-1,-,-,TRBJ2-7,TGCAGTGCTAGAGTTCTTGGCGAGCAGTACTTC,CSARVLGEQYF
TRBV6-5,-,-,TRBJ2-5,TGTGCCAGCACCAGGGATATGGCCCAGTACTTC,CASTRDMAQYF
TRBV29-1,TRBD2,few,TRBJ2-1,TGCAGCGTTTCGCCTAGCGGGGTGGTTAATGAGCAGTTCTTC,CSVSPSGVVNEQFF
TRBV7-9,-,-,TRBJ1-6,TGTGCCAGCAGCCGGGGACGGAATAATTCACCCCTCCACTTT,CASSRGRNNSPLHF
TRBV15,-,few,TRBJ2-1,TGTGCCACCAGCAGAGAAGGTGGGGGGGCCCTTAATGAGCAGTTCTTC,CATSREGGGALNEQFF
TRBV10-3,-,few,TRBJ1-5,TGTGCCACCGCAACGGAGGGGACTCAGCCCCAGCATTTT,CATATEGTQPQHF
TRBV4-1,-,-,TRBJ2-1,TGCGCCAGCAGCCAAGTCAGGAGGCAGGGTACTTCGGATGAGCAGTTCTTC,CASSQVRRQGTSDEQFF
TRBV3-1,TRBD2,-,TRBJ2-3,TGTGCCAGCAGCCCAACTAGCGGGGGCCATAGCACAGATACGCAGTATTTT,CASSPTSGGHSTDTQYF
TRBV24-1,TRBD1,few,TRBJ2-1,TGTGCCACCAGTGACACCCGGACAGGGGACAATGAGCAGTTCTTC,CATSDTRTGDNEQFF
TRBV6-5,-,few,TRBJ2-7,TGTGCCAGCAGACCGACAGGTTCTAGCTCCTACGAGCAGTACTTC,CASRPTGSSSYEQYF
TRBV27,-,-,TRBJ2-5,TGTGCCAGCAGTCCAAACCAGGGTACCCAAGAGACCCAGTACTTC,CASSPNQGTQETQYF
TRBV6-5,-,few,TRBJ1-2,TGTGCCACCCAATCCTACCACGTTGGGGGGTATGGCTACACCTTC,CATQSYHVGGYGYTF
TRBV6-5,TRBD2,few,TRBJ2-2,TGTGCCAGCAGGCCCGGGCGGGGGAGGAACACCGGGGAGCTGTTTTTT,CASRPGRGRNTGELFF
TRBV5-1,-,few,TRBJ2-5,TGCGCCAGCAGCTCGGAGCGGAGGGGAGAGACCCAGTACTTC,CASSSERRGETQYF
TRBV11-3,-,few,TRBJ1-2,TGTGCCAGCAGGACCAAGCCGGGACCGATAGCAGGTGGCTACACCTTC,CASRTKPGPIAGGYTF
TRBV12-3/TRBV12-4,-,-,TRBJ1-2,TGTACCAGCAGTCAGGACTGGAATAACTATGGCTACACCTTC,CTSSQDWNNYGYTF
TRBV20-1,-,-,TRBJ2-5,TGCAGTGCTAGAAGGTCCGGGGCGCAAGAGACCCAGTACTTC,CSARRSGAQETQYF
TRBV12-3/TRBV12-4,TRBD1,few,TRBJ2-6,TGTGCCAGCAGTTCCTCAGGGGGTACTGGGGCCAACGTCCTGACTTTC,CASSSSGGTGANVLTF
TRBV6-5,TRBD2,-,TRBJ2-5,TGTGCCAGCACTGGACTAGCGGAGGGAGGGGAGACCCAGTACTTC,CASTGLAEGGETQYF
TRBV12-3/TRBV12-4,-,-,TRBJ2-7,TGTGCCAGCAGCCGAGGTGGGCCTGGCGCCTGCGAGCAGTACTTC,CASSRGGPGACEQYF
TRBV20-1,-,-,TRBJ2-7,TGCAGTGCTAGTGGTTCGTTACTAGGCCCCTACGAGCAGTACTTC,CSASGSLLGPYEQYF
TRBV27,-,few,TRBJ2-1,TGTGCCAGCAGTTTCTTTGGTCCGGAAGATGAGCAGTTCTTC,CASSFFGPEDEQFF
TRBV10-3,TRBD2,-,TRBJ2-3,TGTGCCATCAGTGTACACACGGGACTAGCGGGGGGCACAGATACGCAGTATTTT,CAISVHTGLAGGTDTQYF
TRBV9,TRBD1,-,TRBJ1-6,TGTGCCAGCAGCGTGGGACAGTATAATTCACCCCTCCACTTT,CASSVGQYNSPLHF
TRBV5-1,-,-,TRBJ2-7,TGCGCCAGCAGTCGTACCGGGTCTCCCTACGAGCAGTACTTC,CASSRTGSPYEQYF
TRBV7-9,-,-,TRBJ2-5,TGTGCCAGCAGCCAGCGAGTTTTCTCGGAGACCCAGTACTTC,CASSQRVFSETQYF
TRBV5-1,-,-,TRBJ2-1,TGCGCCAGCAGCTTCACTAGCCCCACTGAGCAGTTCTTC,CASSFTSPTEQFF
TRBV29-1,-,few,TRBJ2-7,TGCAGCGTTTCCGACAGACTCGCCTACGAGCAGTACTTC,CSVSDRLAYEQYF
TRBV10-1,TRBD2,-,TRBJ2-3,TGCGCCAGCAGTGACGGGACTAGCGGGGCCTTTCAGTATTTT,CASSDGTSGAFQYF
TRBV24-1,TRBD1,many,TRBJ1-4,TGTGCCACCAGTGATTCAGGGGGTGAAAAACTGTTTTTT,CATSDSGGEKLFF
TRBV6-1,-,-,TRBJ1-2,TGTGCCAGCAGTAAAACCGATAACTATGGCCACACCTTC,CASSKTDNYGHTF
TRBV5-1,-,once,TRBJ2-7,TGCGCCAGCAGCTTGGCCTTCCAGGATACCTACGAGCAGTACTTC,CASSLAFQDTYEQYF
TRBV29-1,-,few,TRBJ2-7,TGCAGCGTTGGGGTGGCAGATCGGGGTCGCTACGAGCAGTACTTC,CSVGVADRGRYEQYF